This T cell receptor (beta chain) came from a study of blood T cells in healthy people across ages. Findings of the study overall: Strongly correlated with naive T cell percentage was TCR beta diversity.

Concerning this clonotype itself: Its target is unknown.

The second PCR ran roughly 6 to 11 cycles with a sample-barcoded 5' primer and J-beta primers. One entry per CDR3 protein, called by TCRdb with MiXCR from the 5' RACE reads. Of over 1,300,000 distinct CDR3 sequences detected, 59% appear once; the ten largest clones hold 6.5% to 8.5%. Germline CDR1 SQVTM, CDR2 ANQGSEA. The CDR3 consists of 12 residues. The V end lost 3 bases, the J end lost 11 bases, and 16 bases lay between the germline ends. The source material was blood. The chain is built from TRBV29-1 and TRBJ1-2; possibly TRBD1 for D (5 bases). The clonotype was recovered from a man between 18 and 29 years old in good health. CDR3 nucleotides: TGCAGCGTTGACCTGGAAGTCGGGGGTTACACCTTC. Amino acids: CSVDLEVGGYTF.